This T cell receptor beta chain was sequenced for a study of T cell clusters in autoimmune cytopenias. General study findings and limits: TRB repertoire shifts in secondary cytopenia and chronic lymphocytic leukemia mostly reflected lymphoma, not autoimmunity. Comparing secondary cytopenia with chronic lymphocytic leukemia showed no cluster-lack signature, apparently masked by lymphoma repertoire. Exclusive TRB clusters were almost three-fold more numerous in healthy donors than in active autoimmune hepatitis.

Each sample's input was approximately 0.25 ug genomic DNA, 38,000 or so genome equivalents. TRB rearrangements were amplified by touch-down multiplex PCR with mixed TRB-A/B primers. TCRdb re-called the multiplex PCR reads; one entry per CDR3 protein, DNA not given. Its clone listing holds about 2,100 distinct CDR3 sequences. This CDR3 is built from 17 residues. Germline V gives CDR1 MNHNS, CDR2 SASEGT. By frequency, this clonotype is medium-sized. The antigen remains undetermined. Specimen: peripheral blood. The TCR was taken from a human donor with an autoimmune cytopenia or autoimmune hepatitis (not recorded which). V and J are TRBV6-1 and TRBJ2-2; checking the TCRdb D call of TRBD2 is not possible without DNA. The CDR3 protein is CASSEFGGTSNTGELFF.